The 9 T cell receptor beta chains below all came from one sample that was sequenced in a study of CD4 T cell repertoires in COVID-19. Using immunoSEQ multiplex PCR, the repertoire was profiled, and TCRdb retains in-frame clones only, with some absent. The sample carries hundreds of clones, roughly 24% recorded once. No antigen is known for these receptors. The sample was memory CD4+ T cells, cultured in vitro, taken after recovery from COVID-19. All receptors come from a human donor who had COVID-19.

This clone has only a few counts. The same CDR3 can be traced to other DNA sequences in this sample. The chain combines TRBV6-1 with TRBJ1-2; D is uncertain. This CDR3 spans 13 amino acids. CDR1 and CDR2 (germline): MNHNS, SASEGT. The V end was cut by 1 base, the J end by 2 bases, with 5 bases between. This CDR3 reads CASSEGANYGYTF. CDR3 bases: TGTGCCAGCAGTGAAGGGGCGAACTATGGCTACACCTTC.

The chain uses TRBV6-1 and TRBJ2-7, with TRBD1 matching 8 bases. Unmatched junction bases numbered 10, after V lost 7 bases and J lost 5 bases. The CDR3 is made up of 14 amino acids. Germline V gene lookup returns CDR1 MNHNS and CDR2 SASEGT. The CDR3 protein is CASNRASTGDEQYF. The DNA of the CDR3 is TGTGCCAGCAATAGAGCATCGACAGGGGACGAGCAGTACTTC.

A note on this clone: At one end, the junction sequence differs from germline, possibly due to a read error. V is TRBV5-1 and J is TRBJ2-5; D is unresolved. From germline, CDR1 is SGHRS and CDR2 YFSETQ. The CDR3 consists of 14 residues. CDR3 sequence (DNA): TGCGCCAGCAGCTTGGCCGGCTTCCAAGGGACCCAGTACTTC. Residues: CASSLAGFQGTQYF.

The chain couples TRBV7-2 to TRBJ2-1; D ambiguous. Trimming took off 1 base at V and 14 bases at J, with 18 bases between the two ends. Germline-derived CDR1 and CDR2 are SGHTA and FQGNSA. The CDR3 runs to 14 residues. This chain's CDR3 is CASSLEFLPGRKFF. DNA for the CDR3: TGTGCCAGCAGCTTAGAATTCCTGCCCGGGCGGAAGTTCTTC.

This chain links TRBV19 with TRBJ1-2; 7 bases align to TRBD1. The CDR3 has 13 residues. V shed 5 bases, J shed 4 bases, and the junction held 4 bases outside the gene matches. Germline CDR1 is LNHDA and CDR2 is SQIVND (reference sequence). The chain's CDR3 is CASSRQGGYGYTF. The CDR3 DNA sequence: TGTGCCAGTAGTCGACAGGGTGGCTATGGCTACACCTTC.

Within the sample, this clone is medium-sized (0.01 to 0.1%). The chain employs TRBV10-3 and TRBJ2-7; 13 bases align to TRBD2. The J segment lost 0 bases and the V segment lost 5 bases, leaving 4 bases of the junction unmatched. The CDR3 is 16 amino acids. Germline CDR1 reads ENHRY; CDR2 reads SYGVKD. The CDR3 spells CAISFGLAGDSYEQYF. The CDR3 DNA follows: TGTGCCATCAGTTTCGGACTAGCGGGGGACTCCTACGAGCAGTACTTC.

This clone is labeled as medium-sized. Distinct nucleotide sequences in the sample also encode this CDR3. The chain joins TRBV6-5 to TRBJ1-2; 7 nucleotides agree with TRBD1. Germline V gene sequence: CDR1 MNHEY, CDR2 SVGAGI. V lost 2 bases and J lost 4; bases outside the gene matches: 4. The CDR3 is 14 residues long. Here the CDR3 DNA reads TGTGCCAGCAGTTACGACAGGGCCCCCTATGGCTACACCTTC. It specifies CASSYDRAPYGYTF.

The J gene is TRBJ2-7, the V gene TRBV30, with TRBD2 matching over 8 bases. Trimming at V came to 0 bases and at J to 1 base, leaving 5 bases not matched to a gene. The CDR3 length is 15 residues. CDR1 is GTSNPN, CDR2 SVGIG, per germline (reference sequence). CDR3 amino acids: CAWSVLGGRSYEQYF. The CDR3 coding sequence is TGTGCCTGGAGTGTACTGGGCGGGAGGTCCTACGAGCAGTACTTC.

Note on this clone: A much larger clone lies a single base off, so this may be a read error. The same CDR3 can be traced to other DNA sequences in this sample. J is TRBJ1-6 and V is TRBV5-1, with 7 bases lining up with TRBD1. Losses at the gene ends were 0 bases for V and 6 bases for J; bases not matched to a gene: 12. The CDR3 length is 18 residues. Germline loops: CDR1 SGHRS, CDR2 YFSETQ. The CDR3 nucleotides read TGCGCCAGCAGCTTGGACGGAGGGGGCGGGGCGGGTAATTCACCCCTCCACTTT. It yields the protein CASSLDGGGGAGNSPLHF.